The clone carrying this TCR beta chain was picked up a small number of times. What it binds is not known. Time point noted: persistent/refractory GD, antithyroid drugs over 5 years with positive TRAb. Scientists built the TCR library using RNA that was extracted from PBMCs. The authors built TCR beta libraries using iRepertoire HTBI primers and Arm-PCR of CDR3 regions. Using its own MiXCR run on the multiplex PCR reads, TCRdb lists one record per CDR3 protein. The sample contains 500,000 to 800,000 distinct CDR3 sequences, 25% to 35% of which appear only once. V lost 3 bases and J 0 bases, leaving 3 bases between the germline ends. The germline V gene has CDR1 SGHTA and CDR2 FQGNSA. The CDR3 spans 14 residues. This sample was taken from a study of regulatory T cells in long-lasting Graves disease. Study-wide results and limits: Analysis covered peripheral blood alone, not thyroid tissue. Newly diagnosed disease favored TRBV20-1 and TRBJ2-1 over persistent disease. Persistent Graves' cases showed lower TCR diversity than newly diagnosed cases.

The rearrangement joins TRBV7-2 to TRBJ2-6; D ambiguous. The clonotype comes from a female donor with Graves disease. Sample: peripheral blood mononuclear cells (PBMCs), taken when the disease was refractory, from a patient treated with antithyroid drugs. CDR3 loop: CASSFDSGANVLTF. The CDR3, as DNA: TGTGCCAGCAGCTTCGACTCTGGGGCCAACGTCCTGACTTTC.